These 19 T cell receptor beta chains were all obtained from the same sample, sequenced in a study of cytomegalovirus exposure and HLA in healthy donors. PCR amplification relied on 60 Vbeta primers (plus 13 Jbeta primers). Profiling relied on immunoSEQ multiplex PCR, and the TCRdb table lists in-frame clones only, not all of them. The data hold about 200,000 clones, with 75% to 85% observed a single time. Input material: PBMCs. The receptor set was obtained from a girl aged 5-17 years in good health and CMV-seronegative.

The chain employs TRBV19 and TRBJ1-2, with D possibly being TRBD1 (5 bases). The CDR3 is 13 residues long. The V end was cut by 3 bases, the J end by 2 bases, with 7 bases between. Germline V CDR1 and CDR2: LNHDA, SQIVND (reference sequence). The CDR3 DNA reads TGTGCCAGTAGTATTGCAGGGAACTATGGCTACACCTTC. This gives the protein CASSIAGNYGYTF.

This clone was counted between two and nine times. The chain carries TRBV6-1 and TRBJ1-2, with 10 positions matching TRBD1. The V segment lost 5 bases and the J segment 6 bases; nucleotides outside the gene matches: 9. This CDR3 contains 15 residues. CDR1 is MNHNS and CDR2 is SASEGT in the germline V gene. For the CDR3, the DNA is TGTGCCAGCAGTAAAGACAGGGGGCAAGGTGATGGCTACACCTTC. It encodes CASSKDRGQGDGYTF.

With respect to this clone: Other DNA variants within this sample encode the same CDR3. The genes are TRBV30 and TRBJ2-3, with D possibly matching TRBD2 (7 bases). Germline V gene data show CDR1 as GTSNPN and CDR2 as SVGIG (reference sequence). The CDR3 length is 15 residues. V gave up 4 bases and J gave up 2 bases, with 16 bases separating them. CDR3 amino acids: CAWTWAGAPTDTQYF. The CDR3 DNA reads as TGTGCCTGGACCTGGGCGGGGGCACCCACAGATACGCAGTATTTT.

About this clone itself: Other nucleotide sequences in the sample specify the same CDR3. The V gene is TRBV6-5, the J gene TRBJ1-2, with D uncertain. The ends were cut back, 6 bases at V and 4 bases at J, with 9 bases in the middle. Germline CDR1 and CDR2: MNHEY and SVGAGI. This CDR3 is built from 12 residues. The CDR3 is CASSPGSYGYTF. In nucleotides, the CDR3 is TGTGCCAGCAGCCCAGGTAGCTATGGCTACACCTTC.

The V gene is TRBV28, the J gene TRBJ2-3, with 7 bases identical to TRBD1. Unmatched junction bases numbered 11, after V lost 3 bases and J lost 8 bases. This CDR3 is built from 15 residues. The germline CDR1 and CDR2 sequences are MDHEN and SYDVKM. The CDR3 sequence: CASSFGIGTAVTQYF. CDR3 sequence (DNA): TGTGCCAGCAGTTTTGGGATAGGGACAGCCGTTACGCAGTATTTT.

This clone has more than one count but fewer than ten. The chain uses TRBV6-5 and TRBJ1-4; TRBD1 might be the D (6 bases). V gave up 0 bases and J gave up 10 bases, with 6 bases separating them. CDR3 length: 12 residues. Germline V lookup: CDR1 MNHEY, CDR2 SVGAGI. The CDR3 reads CASSYSGGKLFF. In nucleotides, the CDR3 is TGTGCCAGCAGTTACTCAGGGGGAAAACTGTTTTTT.

The rearrangement uses TRBV28 and TRBJ2-1; a possible D gene is TRBD2 (5 bases). Germline CDR1 and CDR2: MDHEN and SYDVKM. The CDR3 has 15 residues. V was trimmed by 6 bases and J by 0 bases, leaving 12 bases between them. The CDR3: CASSLASSSYNEQFF. The CDR3 bases are TGTGCCAGCAGCTTAGCGTCGAGCTCCTACAATGAGCAGTTCTTC.

This clone has a handful of counts. The V and J genes are TRBV5-1 and TRBJ1-5; 9 nucleotides align to TRBD1. Germline loops: CDR1 SGHRS, CDR2 YFSETQ. The length of the CDR3 is 15 residues. The ends lost 4 bases at V and 4 bases at J; junction bases unmatched: 6. The CDR3 is CASSTGTGFNQPQHF. Here the CDR3 DNA reads TGCGCCAGCAGCACAGGGACAGGGTTTAATCAGCCCCAGCATTTT.

The chain couples TRBV5-6 to TRBJ2-2; tentative D call: TRBD1 (6 bases). V lost 2 bases to trimming and J lost 1 base, with 18 bases between them. Germline V lookup: CDR1 SGHDT, CDR2 YYEEEE. The CDR3 has 18 residues. CDR3 sequence reads: CASSFRSLQGWNTGELFF. CDR3 coding DNA: TGTGCCAGCAGCTTCAGGTCGCTTCAGGGGTGGAACACCGGGGAGCTGTTTTTT.

Here the CDR3 DNA reads TGTGCCAGCAGCTACGGGAGAGGTACCGGGGAGCTGTTTTTT. Translating it yields CASSYGRGTGELFF. This chain uses TRBV7-8 with TRBJ2-2; a weak D match, TRBD2 (6 bases). This CDR3 has 14 amino acids. The germline V gene has CDR1 SGHVS and CDR2 FQNEAQ. V was clipped by 4 bases and J by 5 bases, with 11 bases between them. Full variable domain (rest looked up from reference TRBV7-8 and TRBJ2-2): GAGVSQSPRYKVAKRGQDVALRCDPISGHVSLFWYQQALGQGPEFLTYFQNEAQLDKSGLPSDRFFAERPEGSVSTLKIQRTQQEDSAVYLCASSYGRGTGELFFGEGSRLTVL.

The chain links TRBV15 to TRBJ1-2, with a weak D call TRBD1 (5 bases). This CDR3 region has 18 residues. The V gene lost 3 bases and the J gene lost 4 bases, with 24 bases spanning the gap. The germline CDR1 and CDR2 sequences are LNHNV and YYDKDF (reference sequence). The DNA of the CDR3 is TGTGCCACCAGCAGGGGTCAGGGTGCCCTCACCAGCCTCTATGGCTACACCTTC. It specifies CATSRGQGALTSLYGYTF. The entire variable domain, with the rest obtained from reference TRBV15 and TRBJ1-2, is as follows: DAMVIQNPRYQVTQFGKPVTLSCSQTLNHNVMYWYQQKSSQAPKLLFHYYDKDFNNEADTPDNFQSRRPNTSFCFLDIRSPGLGDTAMYLCATSRGQGALTSLYGYTFGSGTRLTVV.

The chain couples TRBV4-2 to TRBJ2-5; D is possibly TRBD2 (6 bases). The V end was cut by 4 bases, the J end by 7 bases, with 25 bases between. The CDR3 has 17 amino acids. Germline-derived CDR1 and CDR2 are LGHNA and YNFKEQ. The CDR3: CASSLRRDSPQRGTQYF. The CDR3 DNA is TGTGCCAGCAGCCTTAGAAGGGACTCCCCACAACGGGGGACCCAGTACTTC.

V usage is TRBV7-2 and J usage is TRBJ1-2; D possibly corresponds to TRBD1 (5 bases). Trimming pared 4 bases from V and 1 base from J, leaving 19 bases between. Germline CDR1 is SGHTA and CDR2 is FQGNSA. The CDR3 is 17 residues long. CDR3 DNA sequence: TGTGCCAGCAGCTCGCCCGCGTCAGGGAGGGATAACTATGGCTACACCTTC. As protein: CASSSPASGRDNYGYTF.

The chain has TRBV30 and TRBJ2-5; 7 bases fit TRBD2. The DNA end favors TRBJ2-7, so the J call may be wrong. Germline V CDR1 and CDR2: GTSNPN, SVGIG (reference sequence). The CDR3 extends over 14 amino acids. Written as DNA, the CDR3 is TGTGCCTGGAGATTCACCGGGACTATCAACGAGCAGTACTTC. Protein: CAWRFTGTINEQYF.

This chain connects TRBV14 to TRBJ1-6; TRBD1 might be the D (5 bases). The CDR3 totals 15 residues. The germline V and J ends were trimmed by 4 bases and 8 bases, with 15 bases remaining between them. Per the germline V gene, CDR1 is SGHDN and CDR2 is FVKESK. The CDR3 loop reads CASSLLDRDHSPLHF. In DNA form, the CDR3 reads TGTGCCAGCAGCCTTCTCGACAGAGATCATTCACCCCTCCACTTT.

This chain connects TRBV5-5 to TRBJ1-1; D gene uncertain. The V gene lost 5 bases and the J gene lost 0 bases, with 5 bases spanning the gap. Germline CDR1 and CDR2: SGHKS and YYEKEE (reference sequence). The CDR3 is 12 residues long. The CDR3 sequence: CASRLMNTEAFF. CDR3 DNA sequence: TGTGCCAGCAGACTGATGAACACTGAAGCTTTCTTT.

The table lists this clone with a count of one. The chain combines TRBV7-2 with TRBJ2-3; 8 bases match TRBD2. Losses at the gene ends were 5 bases for V and 4 bases for J; bases not matched to a gene: 20. CDR3 size: 19 residues. CDR1 is SGHTA and CDR2 is FQGNSA in the germline V gene. The CDR3 coding sequence is TGTGCCAGCAGCCAACGGGCTCCCCGGGTGACTAGCGATTCAGATACGCAGTATTTT. Translated: CASSQRAPRVTSDSDTQYF.

The DNA of the CDR3 is TGTGCCAGCAGTTACGGGACTAGCGGGAGGGAGGGCAATGAGCAGTTCTTC. It yields the protein CASSYGTSGREGNEQFF. The rearrangement links TRBV7-9 to TRBJ2-1; 16 nucleotides align to TRBD2. Germline CDR1 SEHNR, CDR2 FQNEAQ (reference sequence). J lost 6 bases, V lost 6 bases, and 8 bases had no gene match. This CDR3 has 17 residues.

The genes are TRBV7-3 and TRBJ2-2, with TRBD1 identical over 10 bases. CDR3 length: 18 amino acids. The V gene end was trimmed by 5 bases and the J gene end by 4 bases; junction bases not matched to a gene: 13. Germline values: CDR1 SGHTA, CDR2 FQGTGA. The CDR3 sequence: CASSLWDRGGRCTGELFF. The DNA of the CDR3 is TGTGCCAGCAGCCTGTGGGACAGGGGCGGTAGATGCACCGGGGAGCTGTTTTTT.